One and the same sample provided the 11 T cell receptor beta chains below, sequenced in a study of blood T cell repertoires in COVID-19. Clones were sequenced by immunoSEQ multiplex PCR, and TCRdb holds only the in-frame ones, with some missing. The table lists fewer than 250,000 clones, 70% to 90% of them singletons. Sequencing was done on a sample of peripheral blood. These receptors all come from a man in his forties with acute or convalescent COVID-19.

This chain joins TRBV12-3 or TRBV12-4 and TRBJ2-7; D unclear. Trimming cost V 7 bases and J 9 bases, with 13 bases left between them. The CDR3 length is 11 residues. Written as DNA, the CDR3 is TGTGCCAGCAACCTAGGAAGAATGCAGTACTTC. Its protein is CASNLGRMQYF.

The gene calls are TRBV7-2 and TRBJ2-2, with D maybe TRBD2 (5 bases). Germline-derived CDR1 and CDR2 are SGHTA and FQGNSA. CDR3 size: 16 residues. The V end lost 5 bases, the J end lost 6 bases, and 19 bases lay between the germline ends. The CDR3 reads CASSPDLRSGPGELFF. The CDR3 region has the DNA TGTGCCAGCAGCCCGGACTTACGCTCAGGACCCGGGGAGCTGTTTTTT.

The J gene is TRBJ1-3, the V gene TRBV27; D is perhaps TRBD1 (5 bases). The CDR3 sequence is 15 residues long. CDR1 and CDR2 from the germline V gene are MNHEY and SMNVEV (reference sequence). V lost 5 bases and J lost 0, with 11 bases in between. The CDR3 DNA follows: TGTGCCAGCAGTCCTCACGACAGCTCTGGAAACACCATATATTTT. Its translation is CASSPHDSSGNTIYF.

The V gene is TRBV5-8, the J gene TRBJ1-3; TRBD1 aligns across 8 bases. Per the germline V gene, CDR1 is SGHTS and CDR2 is YDEGEE. J gave up 2 bases and V 2 bases, and 3 bases lay outside the gene matches. CDR3 length equals 15 residues. In DNA form, the CDR3 reads TGTGCCAGCAGCTTACAGGGGGAGGCTGGAAACACCATATATTTT. It is translated as CASSLQGEAGNTIYF.

J is TRBJ2-6 and V is TRBV19, with a weak D call TRBD2 (6 bases). Germline CDR1 reads LNHDA; CDR2 reads SQIVND (reference sequence). The V end lost 3 bases, the J end lost 10 bases, and 19 bases lay between the germline ends. This CDR3 region has 16 residues. The CDR3 reads CASSIAGRSFGNVLTF. As DNA, the CDR3 is TGTGCCAGTAGTATCGCGGGGAGGAGCTTTGGAAACGTCCTGACTTTC.

The rearrangement joins TRBV5-8 to TRBJ1-1; no clear D. The CDR3 runs 14 residues. Germline values: CDR1 SGHTS, CDR2 YDEGEE. V gave up 0 bases and J gave up 0 bases, with 6 bases separating them. The CDR3, as DNA: TGTGCCAGCAGCTTGGGGGCCCTGAACACTGAAGCTTTCTTT. Translated: CASSLGALNTEAFF.

The chain couples TRBV6-5 to TRBJ1-5; D ambiguous. The CDR3 covers 13 residues. Trimming removed 2 bases from V and 4 bases from J, with 6 bases in between. CDR1 and CDR2 (germline): MNHEY, SVGAGI. The CDR3 DNA sequence: TGTGCCAGCAGTTACCGGAGAAATCAGCCCCAGCATTTT. Encoded protein: CASSYRRNQPQHF.

V is TRBV18 and J is TRBJ1-5; 10 nucleotides agree with TRBD1. V lost 3 bases and J lost 2; bases outside the gene matches: 1. This CDR3 region has 15 residues. Per germline, CDR1 KGHSH and CDR2 LQKENI. CDR3 nucleotides: TGTGCCAGCTCACCGGGGACAGGGGGCAATCAGCCCCAGCATTTT. Translated, it gives CASSPGTGGNQPQHF.

This clone has a single count. The chain couples TRBV2 to TRBJ2-5; possible D gene TRBD2, 5 bases. Trimming cost V 6 bases and J 2 bases, with 10 bases left between them. CDR3 size: 13 residues. CDR1 and CDR2 from the germline V gene are SNHLY and FYNNEI. The CDR3 sequence: CASRGREQETQYF. The CDR3 nucleotides are TGTGCCAGCAGAGGACGGGAACAAGAGACCCAGTACTTC.

The CDR3 nucleotides are TGCGCCAGCAGCTTGTGGCTAGCGGGGGGGCTCTTCGGCGAGCAGTACTTC. Protein sequence: CASSLWLAGGLFGEQYF. This sequence joins TRBV5-1 and TRBJ2-7; 12 bases are a match to TRBD2. The germline V gene has CDR1 SGHRS and CDR2 YFSETQ. J gave up 6 bases and V 1 base, and 11 bases lay outside the gene matches. CDR3 length equals 17 residues.

The chain carries TRBV14 and TRBJ2-5; no clear D gene. Germline values: CDR1 SGHDN, CDR2 FVKESK. The CDR3 sequence is 13 residues long. Trimming took off 1 base at V and 5 bases at J, with 8 bases between the two ends. For the CDR3, the DNA is TGTGCCAGCAGCCAAGTTCGGTTGGAGACCCAGTACTTC. This gives the protein CASSQVRLETQYF. The variable domain in full, completed from reference TRBV14 and TRBJ2-5, reads EAGVTQFPSHSVIEKGQTVTLRCDPISGHDNLYWYRRVMGKEIKFLLHFVKESKQDESGMPNNRFLAERTGGTYSTLKVQPAELEDSGVYFCASSQVRLETQYFGPGTRLLVL.